In this sample, the clone carrying this TCR beta chain turned up a few times. Its antigen is unidentified. In all sorted populations, purity surpassed 95%. This entry is derived from a study of beta chain features in type 1 diabetes. The sequenced template was cDNA made from the entire isolated RNA. Sequenced by immunoSEQ multiplex PCR; TCRdb stores in-frame clones only, minus some. The sample gives about 160,000 clones, almost 65% of which show up once; roughly 0.095% is in the top ten. Germline loops: CDR1 SGDLS, CDR2 YYNGEE. V lost 4 bases to trimming and J lost 3 bases, with 9 bases between them. CDR3 length equals 13 residues. Overall study results and limits: Shortening that was moderate but significant affected the TCRB CDR3s of Type 1 diabetes patients in all four CD4+ subsets. Overrepresentation of cells with high TCR expression could result from cDNA sequencing. VDJ junctions from patients with type 1 diabetes contained fewer insertions and more deletions. Researchers caution that PCR might favor shorter templates, equally among patients and controls.

This sequence joins TRBV9 and TRBJ2-3; unclear D gene. Sequencing was performed on naive CD4+ T cells from blood. This TCR came from a man under 40 with type 1 diabetes. CDR3 nucleotide sequence: TGTGCCAGCAGCTTGACGGTGACAGATACGCAGTATTTT. Translating gives CASSLTVTDTQYF.